The 2 T cell receptor beta chains in this list originate from one sample, sequenced in a study of shared clonotypes between healthy human individuals. Some clones are missing from TCRdb's copy, which holds only in-frame ones; the method was immunoSEQ multiplex PCR. This table holds nearly 1,000,000 clones, less than 85% found once. Material for sequencing was memory CD4+ T cells sorted from blood. Specified subset: CD45RA-negative fraction. These receptors all come from a man between 18 and 35 years old in good health.

V is TRBV29-1 and J is TRBJ1-2; D not certain. Germline V CDR1 and CDR2: SQVTM, ANQGSEA. V was trimmed by 8 bases and J by 6 bases, leaving 16 bases between them. The CDR3 has 12 amino acids. DNA for the CDR3: TGCAGCATACCTAACGATGGGGATGGCTACACCTTC. It is translated as CSIPNDGDGYTF.

Note on this clone: Other DNA sequences in the sample encode the same CDR3. The genes are TRBV6-1 and TRBJ2-4, with D maybe TRBD1 (6 bases). The germline V gene has CDR1 MNHNS and CDR2 SASEGT. The CDR3 runs to 15 residues. V lost 2 bases, J lost 14 bases, and 22 bases lay in between. The CDR3 region has the DNA TGTGCCAGCAGTGAAACCCCGGGACACGCACAGTCAGAGTACTTC. Protein product: CASSETPGHAQSEYF.